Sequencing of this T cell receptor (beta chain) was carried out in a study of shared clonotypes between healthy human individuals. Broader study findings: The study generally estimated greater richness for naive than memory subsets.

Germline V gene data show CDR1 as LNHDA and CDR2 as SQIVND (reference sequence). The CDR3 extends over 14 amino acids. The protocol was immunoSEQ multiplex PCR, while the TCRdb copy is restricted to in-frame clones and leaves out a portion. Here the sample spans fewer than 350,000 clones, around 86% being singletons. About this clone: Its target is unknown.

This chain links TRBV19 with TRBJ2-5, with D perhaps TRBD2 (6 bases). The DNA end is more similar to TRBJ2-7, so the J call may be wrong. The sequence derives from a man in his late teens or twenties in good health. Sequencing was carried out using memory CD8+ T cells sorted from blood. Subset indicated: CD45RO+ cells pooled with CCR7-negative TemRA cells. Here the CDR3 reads CASSPYGRIYEQYF. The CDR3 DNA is TGTGCCAGTAGTCCGTATGGGAGGATCTACGAGCAGTACTTC.